This record concerns one TCR beta chain sequence. What it recognizes is unknown. These data originate in a study of T cell responses to AZD1222 COVID-19 vaccine. Profiling relied on immunoSEQ multiplex PCR, and the TCRdb table lists in-frame clones only, not all of them. The table lists some 120,000 clones, about 90% of them singletons. CDR1 SEHNR and CDR2 FQNEAQ come from the germline V gene (reference sequence). V trimming: 5 bases; J trimming: 2 bases; junction bases outside the gene matches: 7. There are 15 residues in the CDR3. The study, taken as a whole, reports: When two AZD1222 doses had been given, Spike-specific TCR breadth and depth rose. Reportedly, nearly half the spike-specific TCRs target unmutated variant regions.

The material was peripheral blood, obtained on day 0 of MenACWY control vaccination. V is TRBV7-9 and J is TRBJ1-2; 8 bases are a match to TRBD1. The clonotype originates from an adult in good health. The CDR3 loop is CASSARQGINYGYTF. CDR3 sequence (DNA): TGTGCCAGCAGCGCCCGACAGGGGATCAACTATGGCTACACCTTC. The full variable domain, in which reference TRBV7-9 and TRBJ1-2 provide the parts outside the CDR3, is DTGVSQNPRHKITKRGQNVTFRCDPISEHNRLYWYRQTLGQGPEFLTYFQNEAQLEKSRLLSDRFSAERPKGSFSTLEIQRTEQGDSAMYLCASSARQGINYGYTFGSGTRLTVV.